The 21 T cell receptor beta chains below come from one sample, sequenced in a study of blood T cell repertoires in COVID-19. Libraries were prepared by immunoSEQ multiplex PCR; TCRdb keeps only in-frame clonotypes and omits some of them. This sample has under 150,000 clones, with roughly 83% found just once. The specimen sequenced was peripheral blood. These receptors came from a woman of 80 years or more with acute or convalescent COVID-19.

This chain connects TRBV19 to TRBJ1-5; D uncertain. CDR1 and CDR2 (germline): LNHDA, SQIVND (reference sequence). This CDR3 is 13 amino acids long. The germline V and J ends were trimmed by 5 bases and 5 bases, with 10 bases remaining between them. The DNA for the CDR3 is TGTGCCAGTAGTGGGCAAAGGTATCAGCCCCAGCATTTT. Translation gives CASSGQRYQPQHF.

The rearrangement links TRBV19 to TRBJ1-5, with D perhaps matching TRBD1 (6 bases). Germline V lookup: CDR1 LNHDA, CDR2 SQIVND (reference sequence). Trimming shortened V by 1 base and J by 4 bases, and 11 bases separated the two germline ends. The CDR3 extends over 15 amino acids. The CDR3 DNA reads as TGTGCCAGTAGTATAGCAGGGGTCCCAAATCAGCCCCAGCATTTT. Encoded protein: CASSIAGVPNQPQHF.

This chain uses TRBV11-3 with TRBJ1-1; perhaps TRBD1 as D (5 bases). The V gene's germline CDR1 is SGHNT and CDR2 YENEEA. The ends were cut back, 5 bases at V and 4 bases at J, with 23 bases in the middle. CDR3 length equals 17 residues. Written as DNA, the CDR3 is TGTGCCAGCAGCCCCCGATCGGTAGGGGCTTCGGGCACTGAAGCTTTCTTT. This encodes CASSPRSVGASGTEAFF.

The chain has TRBV30 and TRBJ2-1; D not certain. V shed 1 base and J shed 7 bases, with 5 bases lying between them. The CDR3 spans 11 residues. Germline V CDR1 and CDR2: GTSNPN, SVGIG (reference sequence). CDR3 sequence (DNA): TGTGCCTGGAGTGGTCGTAATGAGCAGTTCTTC. Protein sequence: CAWSGRNEQFF.

This sequence joins TRBV3-1 (or the pseudogene TRBV3-2) and TRBJ2-5; D unclear. Germline CDR1 and CDR2: LGHDT and YNNKEL (reference sequence). V was shortened by 0 bases and J by 9 bases, with 11 bases between the two germline ends. The CDR3 runs 13 residues. For the CDR3, the DNA is TGTGCCAGCAGCCAAGATGGCGGTCGGGCCCAGTACTTC. Translating it yields CASSQDGGRAQYF.

This chain connects TRBV29-1 to TRBJ2-2; D is perhaps TRBD1 (6 bases). The CDR3 sequence is 15 residues long. Germline V gene lookup returns CDR1 SQVTM and CDR2 ANQGSEA. V dropped 8 bases and J dropped 1 base, with 17 bases sitting between them. The CDR3 loop reads CSTKDPGVNTGELFF. The DNA of the CDR3 is TGCAGCACGAAGGATCCAGGGGTGAACACCGGGGAGCTGTTTTTT.

This clone was recorded at least ten times. The chain carries TRBV7-9 and TRBJ2-3; 7 nucleotides agree with TRBD1. Trimming cost V 4 bases and J 6 bases; bases outside gene matches: 4. This CDR3 contains 13 residues. The V gene's germline CDR1 is SEHNR and CDR2 FQNEAQ (reference sequence). In nucleotides, the CDR3 is TGTGCCAGCAGCTGGTTACAGGGGGATACGCAGTATTTT. Translation gives CASSWLQGDTQYF.

This CDR3 is CASSLGPGLAGTDTQYF. The CDR3 nucleotides read TGTGCCAGCAGCTTGGGACCGGGACTAGCGGGCACAGATACGCAGTATTTT. J is TRBJ2-3 and V is TRBV5-6, with 11 bases fitting TRBD2. The CDR3 extends over 17 amino acids. From germline, CDR1 is SGHDT and CDR2 YYEEEE. V trimming: 0 bases; J trimming: 1 base; junction bases outside the gene matches: 4.

This chain uses TRBV18 with TRBJ1-4; TRBD1 agrees at 7 bases. Germline V gene data show CDR1 as KGHSH and CDR2 as LQKENI. The CDR3 is 14 residues long. The V and J ends lost 6 bases and 8 bases, in that order; junction bases with no gene match: 9. The CDR3 DNA sequence: TGTGCCAGCTCTCCGGACAGGTCGTCGGAAAAACTGTTTTTT. Amino acid sequence: CASSPDRSSEKLFF.

CDR3 sequence: CASSARSTDTQYF. The CDR3 nucleotides read TGTGCCAGCAGTGCGCGTAGCACAGATACGCAGTATTTT. The chain is built from TRBV2 and TRBJ2-3; D is ambiguous. In germline, CDR1 is SNHLY, CDR2 FYNNEI. The CDR3 has 13 residues. Trimming cost V 4 bases and J 0 bases, with 5 bases left between them.

The J gene is TRBJ1-1, the V gene TRBV19, with D unclear. Germline V gene sequence: CDR1 LNHDA, CDR2 SQIVND (reference sequence). V lost 5 bases and J 3 bases, leaving 10 bases between the germline ends. This CDR3 has 13 residues. The CDR3 sequence: CASSPRVDTEAFF. The CDR3 DNA sequence: TGTGCCAGTAGTCCCCGGGTTGACACTGAAGCTTTCTTT.

The chain links TRBV3-1 (or the pseudogene TRBV3-2) to TRBJ2-1; 7 bases fit TRBD1. The J segment lost 9 bases and the V segment lost 4 bases, leaving 9 bases of the junction unmatched. Germline V lookup: CDR1 LGHDT, CDR2 YNNKEL (reference sequence). The CDR3 is made up of 14 amino acids. This CDR3 is CASSLDRVRGEQFF. DNA for the CDR3: TGTGCCAGCAGCCTCGACAGGGTCAGGGGTGAGCAGTTCTTC.

The chain employs TRBV5-1 and TRBJ2-1; maybe TRBD2 (6 bases). V dropped 4 bases and J dropped 0 bases, with 14 bases sitting between them. Germline CDR1 and CDR2: SGHRS and YFSETQ. The CDR3 length is 16 residues. Here the CDR3 DNA reads TGCGCCAGCAGCCGGGCAGCGGGCAGCTCCTACAATGAGCAGTTCTTC. Protein sequence: CASSRAAGSSYNEQFF.

The V call is TRBV27, the J call TRBJ2-4; 9 bases are a match to TRBD1. After removal of 6 bases from V and 8 bases from J, the junction contained 8 bases not matched to a gene. Germline CDR1 MNHEY, CDR2 SMNVEV (reference sequence). This CDR3 is built from 14 residues. CDR3 protein: CASRPGQGLYIQYF. The CDR3 DNA is TGTGCCAGCAGGCCCGGACAGGGGTTGTACATTCAGTACTTC.

The sample holds a few counts of this clone. The chain uses TRBV21-1 and TRBJ1-6. TRBV21-1 is labeled a pseudogene. The CDR3 is 18 amino acids. CDR3 bases: TGTGCCAGCAGCAAAGACGCCCCACGCCAGCGCTATAATTCACCCCTCCACTTT. It codes for CASSKDAPRQRYNSPLHF.

The chain links TRBV7-2 to TRBJ2-7; D perhaps matches TRBD2 (6 bases). From germline, CDR1 is SGHTA and CDR2 FQGNSA. This CDR3 contains 14 residues. Trimming cost V 2 bases and J 7 bases, with 15 bases left between them. The CDR3 sequence is CASSLSGGRREQYF. The CDR3 region has the DNA TGTGCCAGCAGCTTATCTGGGGGGAGGAGGGAGCAGTACTTC.

The rearrangement joins TRBV9 to TRBJ1-6; 9 bases are shared with TRBD1. With V trimmed by 6 bases and J by 10 bases, 8 bases remained unmatched. This CDR3 has 14 residues. Germline CDR1 is SGDLS and CDR2 is YYNGEE. As DNA, the CDR3 is TGTGCCAGCACCGGAGGACAGGGGTGGTCACCCCTCCACTTT. Its protein is CASTGGQGWSPLHF.

This sequence joins TRBV5-1 and TRBJ1-2, with D hard to call. Germline CDR1 and CDR2: SGHRS and YFSETQ. V lost 4 bases and J lost 4, with 14 bases in between. The CDR3 is 14 residues long. As DNA, the CDR3 is TGCGCCAGCAGCCCGGGCGGCGGGATCTATGGCTACACCTTC. This sequence encodes CASSPGGGIYGYTF.

This chain connects TRBV19 to TRBJ2-1; D possibly corresponds to TRBD1 (6 bases). This CDR3 is built from 16 residues. V shed 7 bases and J shed 5 bases, with 21 bases lying between them. Germline-derived CDR1 and CDR2 are LNHDA and SQIVND (reference sequence). CDR3 amino acids: CASTLGQGSNDNEQFF. The CDR3 DNA follows: TGTGCCAGTACCCTAGGGCAGGGGAGTAACGACAATGAGCAGTTCTTC. Based on the CDR3 plus reference TRBV19 and TRBJ2-1, the full variable domain is DGGITQSPKYLFRKEGQNVTLSCEQNLNHDAMYWYRQDPGQGLRLIYYSQIVNDFQKGDIAEGYSVSREKKESFPLTVTSAQKNPTAFYLCASTLGQGSNDNEQFFGPGTRLTVL.

V gene TRBV19 combines with J gene TRBJ1-4, with 8 positions matching TRBD1. The CDR3 totals 15 residues. V was clipped by 7 bases and J by 7 bases; unmatched bases: 11. The germline gives CDR1 LNHDA, CDR2 SQIVND (reference sequence). CDR3 residues: CASTPRTGRTEKLFF. The CDR3 region has the DNA TGTGCCAGTACCCCTAGGACAGGGCGGACTGAAAAACTGTTTTTT.

This clone was found once. This chain joins TRBV21-1 and TRBJ2-1; TRBD2 is taken as the D call from the table, unchecked against the DNA. TRBV21-1 is a recognized pseudogene. This CDR3 has 16 residues. The CDR3 protein is CASSLRTSGHPDEQFF. DNA of the CDR3: TGTGCCAGCAGCTTGCGGACTAGCGGACACCCCGATGAGCAGTTCTTC.